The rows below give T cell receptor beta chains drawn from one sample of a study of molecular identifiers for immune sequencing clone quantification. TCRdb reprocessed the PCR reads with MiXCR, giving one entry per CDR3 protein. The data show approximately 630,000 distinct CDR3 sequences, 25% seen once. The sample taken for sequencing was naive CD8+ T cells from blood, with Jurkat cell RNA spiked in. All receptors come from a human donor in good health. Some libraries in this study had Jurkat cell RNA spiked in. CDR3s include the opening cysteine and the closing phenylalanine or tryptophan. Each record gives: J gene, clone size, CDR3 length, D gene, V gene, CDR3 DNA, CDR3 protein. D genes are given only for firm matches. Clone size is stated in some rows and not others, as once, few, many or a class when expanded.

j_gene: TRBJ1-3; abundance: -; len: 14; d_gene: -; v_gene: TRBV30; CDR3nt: TGTGCCTGGAGTCAATCTCGACGTGGAAACACCATATATTTT; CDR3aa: CAWSQSRRGNTIYF
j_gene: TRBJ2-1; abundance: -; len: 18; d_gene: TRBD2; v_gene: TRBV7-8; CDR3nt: TGTGCCAGCAGCTTTCCGAGCGGGGGGCCGAGCTCCTACAATGAGCAGTTCTTC; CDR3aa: CASSFPSGGPSSYNEQFF
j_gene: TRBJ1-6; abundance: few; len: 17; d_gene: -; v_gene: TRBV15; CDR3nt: TGTGCCACCAGCAGAGAGGACCCCAGCTCCTATAATTCACCCCTCCACTTT; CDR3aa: CATSREDPSSYNSPLHF
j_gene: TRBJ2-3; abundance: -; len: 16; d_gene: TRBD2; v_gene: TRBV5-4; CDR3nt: TGTGCCAGCAGCCCTGGGGGGGTAGGTTTGTTCGATACGCAGTATTTT; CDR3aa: CASSPGGVGLFDTQYF
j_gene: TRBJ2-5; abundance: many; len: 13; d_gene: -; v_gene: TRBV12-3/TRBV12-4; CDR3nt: TGTGCCAGCAGCCCCGTCGACAGAGCCACCCAGTACTTC; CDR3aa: CASSPVDRATQYF
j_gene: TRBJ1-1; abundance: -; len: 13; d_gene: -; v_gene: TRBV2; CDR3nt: TGTGCCAGCAGTGCCCGAGGTGGAACTGAAGCTTTCTTT; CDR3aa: CASSARGGTEAFF
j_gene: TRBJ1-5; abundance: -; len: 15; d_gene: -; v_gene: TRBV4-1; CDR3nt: TGCGCCAGCAGCCAAGGTGACGGTAGCAATCAGCCCCCGCATTTT; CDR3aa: CASSQGDGSNQPPHF
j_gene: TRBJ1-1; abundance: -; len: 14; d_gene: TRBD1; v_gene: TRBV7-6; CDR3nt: TGTGCCAGCAACCCCGGGACAGTGAACACTGAAGCTTTCTTT; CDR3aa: CASNPGTVNTEAFF
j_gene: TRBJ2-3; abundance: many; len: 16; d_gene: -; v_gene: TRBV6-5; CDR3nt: TGTGCCAGCAGTTACTCGATTGGGAGTGGAACAGATACGCAGTATTTT; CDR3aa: CASSYSIGSGTDTQYF
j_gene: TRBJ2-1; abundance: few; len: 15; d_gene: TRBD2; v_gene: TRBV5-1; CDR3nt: TGCGCCAGCAGCTTCTGGGCAGCGGGAGGCAATGAGCAGTTCTTC; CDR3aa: CASSFWAAGGNEQFF
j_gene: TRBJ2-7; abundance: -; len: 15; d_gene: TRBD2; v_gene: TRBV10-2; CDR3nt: TGCGCCAGCAGTGAGTGGGCTAGCGGGGGCTACGAGCAGTACTTC; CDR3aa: CASSEWASGGYEQYF
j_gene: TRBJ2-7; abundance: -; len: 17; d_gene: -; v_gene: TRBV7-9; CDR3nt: TGTGCCAGCAGCACTTCCCCCGGACGCTCAAGCTCCTACGAGCAGTACTTC; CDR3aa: CASSTSPGRSSSYEQYF
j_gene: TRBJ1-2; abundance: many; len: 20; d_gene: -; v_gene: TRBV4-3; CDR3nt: TGCGCCAGCAGCCAAGGCCCTCAGACAGGCGATTACTACCCGAACTATGGCTACACCTTC; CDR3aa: CASSQGPQTGDYYPNYGYTF
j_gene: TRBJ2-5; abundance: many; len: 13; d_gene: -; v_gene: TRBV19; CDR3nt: TGTGCCAGTAGAGACCGGACAGAAGAGACCCAGTACTTC; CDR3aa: CASRDRTEETQYF
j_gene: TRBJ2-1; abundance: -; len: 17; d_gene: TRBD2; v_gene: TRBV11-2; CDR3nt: TGTGCCAGCAGCCTCCCCCCGGGGACTAGCGGGGACCATGCGCAGTTCTTC; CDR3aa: CASSLPPGTSGDHAQFF
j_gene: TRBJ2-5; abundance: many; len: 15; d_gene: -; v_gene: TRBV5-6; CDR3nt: TGTGCCAGCAGCAACTCACTAGCCCCCCCGGAGACCCAGTACTTC; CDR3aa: CASSNSLAPPETQYF
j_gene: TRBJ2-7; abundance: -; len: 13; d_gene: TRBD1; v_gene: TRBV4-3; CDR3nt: TGCGCCCGCAGTCCCGGGACAGGAGACGAGCAGTACTTC; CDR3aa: CARSPGTGDEQYF
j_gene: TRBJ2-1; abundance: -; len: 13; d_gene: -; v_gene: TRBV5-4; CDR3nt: TGTGCCAGCAGCTGGGCCACCTACAATGAGCAGTTCTTC; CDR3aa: CASSWATYNEQFF
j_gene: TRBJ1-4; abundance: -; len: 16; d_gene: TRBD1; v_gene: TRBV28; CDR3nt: TGTGCCAGCAGTTTGCACGGACAGGGGGAGAATGAAAAACTGTTTTTT; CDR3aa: CASSLHGQGENEKLFF
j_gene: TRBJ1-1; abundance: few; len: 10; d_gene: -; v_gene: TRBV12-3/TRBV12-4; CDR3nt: TGTGCCAGCAGGGGGACAGAAGCTTTCTTT; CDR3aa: CASRGTEAFF
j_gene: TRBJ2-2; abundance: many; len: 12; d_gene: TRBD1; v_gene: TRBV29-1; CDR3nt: TGCAGCGTGCAGACAGGGAACGGGGAGCTGTTTTTT; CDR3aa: CSVQTGNGELFF
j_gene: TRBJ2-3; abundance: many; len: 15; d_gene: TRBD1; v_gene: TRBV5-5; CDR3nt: TGTGCCAGCAGCTGGACAGGGACTAGCACAGATACGCAGTATTTT; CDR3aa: CASSWTGTSTDTQYF
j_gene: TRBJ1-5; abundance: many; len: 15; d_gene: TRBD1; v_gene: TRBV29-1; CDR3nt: TGCAGCGTTGAATTTGACAGGGAGTGGGATCAGCCCCAGCATTTT; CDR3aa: CSVEFDREWDQPQHF
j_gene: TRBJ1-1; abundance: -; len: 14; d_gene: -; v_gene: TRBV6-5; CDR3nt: TGTGCCAGCAGTTACTCGGGGGATTCCACTGAAGCTTTCTTT; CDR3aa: CASSYSGDSTEAFF
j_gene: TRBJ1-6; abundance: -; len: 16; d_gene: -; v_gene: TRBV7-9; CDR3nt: TGTGCCAGCAGCTCGCCCCTGGACAGAAATAATTCACCCCTCCACTTT; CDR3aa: CASSSPLDRNNSPLHF
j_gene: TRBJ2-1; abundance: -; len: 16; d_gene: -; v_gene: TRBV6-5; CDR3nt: TGTGCCAGCAGCGGTTACTTGCGGGGAATCAACAATGAGCAGTTCTTC; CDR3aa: CASSGYLRGINNEQFF
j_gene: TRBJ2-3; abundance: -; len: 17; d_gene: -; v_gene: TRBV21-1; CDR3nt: TGTGCCAGCAGCAAAGCGTTCGGACAGGCTGGCACAGATACGCAGTATTTT; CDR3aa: CASSKAFGQAGTDTQYF
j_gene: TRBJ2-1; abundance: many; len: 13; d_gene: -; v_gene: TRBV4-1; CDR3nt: TGCGCCAGCAGCCAAGCCGGGTACAATGAGCAGTTCTTC; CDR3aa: CASSQAGYNEQFF
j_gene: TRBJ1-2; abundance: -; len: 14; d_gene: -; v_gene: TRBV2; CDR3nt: TGTGCCAGCAGTGATGGCCCGGCTAACTATGGCTACACCTTC; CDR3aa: CASSDGPANYGYTF
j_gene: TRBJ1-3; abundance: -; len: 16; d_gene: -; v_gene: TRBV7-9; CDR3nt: TGTGCCAGCAGCCCCCGACAGACGGTGGGTGGAAACACCATATATTTT; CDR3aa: CASSPRQTVGGNTIYF
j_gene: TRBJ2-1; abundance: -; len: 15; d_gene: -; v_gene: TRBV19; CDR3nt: TGTGCCAGTAGTATGGGGGGCCGCACCTACAATGAGCAGATCTTC; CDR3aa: CASSMGGRTYNEQIF
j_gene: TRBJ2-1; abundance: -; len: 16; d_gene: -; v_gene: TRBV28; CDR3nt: TGTGCCAGCAGTCCCCCGCTGTTTAGGTCCGCTAATGAGCAGTTCTTC; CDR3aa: CASSPPLFRSANEQFF
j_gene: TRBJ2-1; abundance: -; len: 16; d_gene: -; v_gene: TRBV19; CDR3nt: TGTGCCAGTAGGACTACAGGACAGAGCTCCTACAATGAGCAGTTCTTC; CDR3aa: CASRTTGQSSYNEQFF
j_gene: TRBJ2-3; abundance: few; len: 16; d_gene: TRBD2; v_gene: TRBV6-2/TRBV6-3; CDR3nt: TGTGCCGGCAGACTACCTAGCGGAGACTTCACAGATACGCAGTATTTT; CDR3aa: CAGRLPSGDFTDTQYF
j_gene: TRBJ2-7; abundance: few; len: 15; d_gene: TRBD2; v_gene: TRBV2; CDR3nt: TGTGCCAGCAGTGAGGGTTCAGGACTAGACTACGAGCAGTACTTC; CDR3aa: CASSEGSGLDYEQYF
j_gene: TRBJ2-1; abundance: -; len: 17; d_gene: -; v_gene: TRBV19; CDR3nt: TGTGCCAGTAGTTCCCCATTCCGCGCCCCAGAGTACAATGAGCAGTTCTTC; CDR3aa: CASSSPFRAPEYNEQFF
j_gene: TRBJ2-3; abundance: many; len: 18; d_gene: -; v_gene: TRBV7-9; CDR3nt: TGTGCCAGCAGCTTATCATCGGGGGCCCCCTCTCTAACAGATACGCAGTATTTT; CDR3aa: CASSLSSGAPSLTDTQYF
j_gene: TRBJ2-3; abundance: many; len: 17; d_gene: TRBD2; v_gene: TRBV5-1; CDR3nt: TGCGCCAGCAGATCCCCACCTAGCGGGGGATTCCCAGATACGCAGTATTTT; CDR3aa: CASRSPPSGGFPDTQYF
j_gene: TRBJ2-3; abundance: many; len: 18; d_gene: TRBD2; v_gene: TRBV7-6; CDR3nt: TGTGCCAGCAGCGCCCGTTCCGGGACTAGCGCCACTAAAGATACGCAGTATTTT; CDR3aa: CASSARSGTSATKDTQYF
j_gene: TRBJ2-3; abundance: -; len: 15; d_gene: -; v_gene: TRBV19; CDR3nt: TGTGACAGTAGTTCTAGCGTGGGGGCGGGAGATACGCAGTATTTT; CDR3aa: CDSSSSVGAGDTQYF
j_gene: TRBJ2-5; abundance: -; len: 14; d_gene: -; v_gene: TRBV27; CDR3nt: TGTGCCAGCAGTTTATACCTAGCTGGGGAGACCCAGTACTTC; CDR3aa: CASSLYLAGETQYF
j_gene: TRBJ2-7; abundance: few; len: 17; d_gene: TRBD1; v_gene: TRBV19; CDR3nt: TGTGCCAGTTCCTCATCAAGCTCAGGACAGGCATGGTACGAGCAGTACTTC; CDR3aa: CASSSSSSGQAWYEQYF
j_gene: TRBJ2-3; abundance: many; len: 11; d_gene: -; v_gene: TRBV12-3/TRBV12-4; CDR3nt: TGTGCCAGCAGACTCACAGATACGCAGTATTTT; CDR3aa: CASRLTDTQYF
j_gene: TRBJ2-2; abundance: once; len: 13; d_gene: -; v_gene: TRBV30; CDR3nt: TGTGCCTGGAGTGTGGAGGGGGCCGGGGTGCTGTTTTTT; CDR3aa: CAWSVEGAGVLFF
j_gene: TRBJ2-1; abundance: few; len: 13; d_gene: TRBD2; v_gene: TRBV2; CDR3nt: TGTGCCATGCATAGCGGGCAGAACAATGAGCAGTTCTTC; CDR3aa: CAMHSGQNNEQFF
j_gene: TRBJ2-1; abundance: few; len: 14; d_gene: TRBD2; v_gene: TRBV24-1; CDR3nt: TGTGCCACCAGTATTAGCGGGGGGCACAATGAGCAGTTCTTC; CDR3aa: CATSISGGHNEQFF
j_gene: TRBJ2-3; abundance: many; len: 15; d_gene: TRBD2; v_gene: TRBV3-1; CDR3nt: TGTGCCAGCCGCGGTGCGGGAGGGCGAGGAGATACGCAGTATTTT; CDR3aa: CASRGAGGRGDTQYF
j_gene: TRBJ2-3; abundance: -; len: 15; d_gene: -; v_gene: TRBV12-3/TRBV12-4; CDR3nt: TGTGCCAGCAACGGGGGGCTGGAATACGCAGATACGCAGTATTTT; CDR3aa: CASNGGLEYADTQYF
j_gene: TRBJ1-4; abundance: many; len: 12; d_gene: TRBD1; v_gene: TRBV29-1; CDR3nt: TGCAGCGTTGAAGTTGACAGGGAGGAACTGTTTTTT; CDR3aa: CSVEVDREELFF
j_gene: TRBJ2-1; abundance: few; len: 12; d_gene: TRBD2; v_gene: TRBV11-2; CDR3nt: TGTGCCAGCAGCTTTGGGACTAGCGAGCAGTTCTTC; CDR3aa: CASSFGTSEQFF
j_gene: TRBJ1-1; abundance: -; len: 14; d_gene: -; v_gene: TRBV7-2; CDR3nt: TGTGCCAGCACCGGGGGGGCGCGGGACACTGAAGCTTTCTTT; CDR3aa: CASTGGARDTEAFF
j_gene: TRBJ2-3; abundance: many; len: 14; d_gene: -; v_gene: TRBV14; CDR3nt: TGTGCCAGCAGCCAAGTTTTCCCCACAGATACGCAGTATTTT; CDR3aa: CASSQVFPTDTQYF